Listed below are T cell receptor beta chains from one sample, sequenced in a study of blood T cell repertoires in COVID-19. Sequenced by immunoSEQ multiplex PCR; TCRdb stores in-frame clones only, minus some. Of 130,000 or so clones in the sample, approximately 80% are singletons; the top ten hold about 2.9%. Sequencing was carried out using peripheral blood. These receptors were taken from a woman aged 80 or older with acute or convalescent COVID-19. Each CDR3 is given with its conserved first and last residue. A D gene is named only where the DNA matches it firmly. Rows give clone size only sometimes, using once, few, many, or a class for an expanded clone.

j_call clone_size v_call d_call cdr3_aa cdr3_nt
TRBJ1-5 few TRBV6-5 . CASSSHGGQPQHF TGTGCCAGCAGTTCCCATGGGGGGCAGCCCCAGCATTTT
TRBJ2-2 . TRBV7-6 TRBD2 CASSWDWRTSGAPGTGELFF TGTGCCAGCAGCTGGGATTGGAGGACCAGCGGGGCCCCGGGGACCGGGGAGCTGTTTTTT
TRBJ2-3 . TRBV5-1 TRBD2 CASSSLTSGGAGTDTQYF TGCGCCAGCAGCTCCTTGACTAGCGGGGGGGCGGGGACAGATACGCAGTATTTT
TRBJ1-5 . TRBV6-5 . CASSLTTLNQPQHF TGTGCCAGCAGTCTGACGACACTTAATCAGCCCCAGCATTTT
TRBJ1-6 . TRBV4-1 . CASSQGGNLNNSPLHF TGCGCCAGCAGCCAAGGAGGGAACCTTAATAATTCACCCCTCCACTTT
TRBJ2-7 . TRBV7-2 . CASSLLGGRYEQYF TGTGCCAGCAGCCTTCTAGGGGGTCGGTACGAGCAGTACTTC
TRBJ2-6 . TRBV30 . CAWSEAGLSSGANVLTF TGTGCCTGGAGTGAGGCGGGACTGTCATCTGGGGCCAACGTCCTGACTTTC
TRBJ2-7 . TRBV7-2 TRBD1 CASSRDRGPYEQYF TGTGCCAGCAGCAGAGACAGGGGTCCCTACGAGCAGTACTTC
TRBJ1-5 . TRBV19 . CASSIGRGGQPQHF TGTGCCAGTAGTATAGGAAGGGGAGGTCAGCCCCAGCATTTT
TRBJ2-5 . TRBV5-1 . CASSPTTGFGETQYF TGCGCCAGCAGCCCGACGACCGGGTTTGGGGAGACCCAGTACTTC
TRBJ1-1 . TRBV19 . CASSVQGGNAEAFF TGTGCCAGTAGTGTGCAGGGCGGGAACGCTGAAGCTTTCTTT
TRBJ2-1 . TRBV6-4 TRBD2 CASSKDGLVTYNEQFF TGTGCCAGCAGCAAAGATGGACTAGTTACTTACAATGAGCAGTTCTTC
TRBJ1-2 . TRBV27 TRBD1 CASSSGYPGQGIYGYTF TGTGCCAGCAGCTCGGGTTATCCGGGACAGGGTATCTATGGCTACACCTTC
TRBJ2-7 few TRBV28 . CASSSPPDRPYSYEQYF TGTGCCAGCAGCTCACCCCCCGACAGACCCTACTCCTACGAGCAGTACTTC
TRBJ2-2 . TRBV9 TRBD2 CASSYQAGSGGAVTGELFF TGTGCCAGCAGCTACCAGGCGGGGAGCGGGGGGGCTGTCACCGGGGAGCTGTTTTTT
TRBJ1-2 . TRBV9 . CASSVGGNYGYTF TGTGCCAGCAGCGTCGGAGGAAACTATGGCTACACCTTC
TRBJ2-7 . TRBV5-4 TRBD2 CASRRGLAGESSSYEQYF TGTGCCAGCAGACGGGGACTAGCGGGAGAATCCTCCTCCTACGAGCAGTACTTC
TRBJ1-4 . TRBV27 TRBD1 CASKGQGIREKLFF TGTGCCAGCAAAGGACAGGGGATACGTGAAAAACTGTTTTTT
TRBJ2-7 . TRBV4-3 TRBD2 CASSQEKFERGSYEQYF TGCGCCAGCAGCCAAGAAAAGTTCGAGCGGGGGTCCTACGAGCAGTACTTC
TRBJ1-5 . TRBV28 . CASSLMGGGVSNQPQHF TGTGCCAGCAGTTTGATGGGGGGGGGCGTAAGCAATCAGCCCCAGCATTTT
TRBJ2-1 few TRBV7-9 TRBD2 CASSLLLAGTYNEQFF TGTGCCAGCAGCTTGCTTCTAGCGGGGACCTACAATGAGCAGTTCTTC
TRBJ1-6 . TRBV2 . CASTVQGYNSPLHF TGTGCCAGCACGGTACAGGGCTATAATTCACCCCTCCACTTT
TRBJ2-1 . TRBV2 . CASSLSSGSYNEQFF TGTGCCAGCAGTCTCTCCTCGGGCTCCTACAATGAGCAGTTCTTC
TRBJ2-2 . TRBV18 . CASSPGGQTNTGELFF TGTGCCAGCTCACCGGGGGGACAGACGAACACCGGGGAGCTGTTTTTT
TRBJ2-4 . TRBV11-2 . CAARQTLAKNIQYF TGTGCGGCGAGGCAGACTCTAGCCAAAAACATTCAGTACTTC
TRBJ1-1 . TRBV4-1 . CASSQGFGRDTEAFF TGCGCCAGCAGCCAAGGGTTCGGCAGGGACACTGAAGCTTTCTTT
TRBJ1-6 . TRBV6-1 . CASSERWISDSPLHF TGTGCCAGCAGTGAGAGGTGGATTTCAGATTCACCCCTCCACTTT
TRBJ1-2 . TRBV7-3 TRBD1 CASSLSPGTGGVNGYTF TGTGCCAGCAGCTTATCCCCAGGGACAGGGGGCGTGAATGGCTACACCTTC
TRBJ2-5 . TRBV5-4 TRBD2 CASSSRLAGGRETQYF TGTGCCAGCAGCTCCAGACTAGCGGGGGGGCGAGAGACCCAGTACTTC
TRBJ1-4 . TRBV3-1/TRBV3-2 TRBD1 CASSRDRGRPNEKLFF TGTGCCAGCAGCCGGGACAGGGGGAGGCCTAATGAAAAACTGTTTTTT
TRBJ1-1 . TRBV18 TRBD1 CASSLYRGDTEAFF TGTGCCAGCTCACTTTACAGGGGTGACACTGAAGCTTTCTTT
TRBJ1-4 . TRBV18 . CASSRRTASNEKLFF TGTGCCAGCTCACGCAGGACAGCCTCTAATGAAAAACTGTTTTTT
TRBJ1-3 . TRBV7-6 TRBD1 CASSQQGAGTGGGNTIYF TGTGCCAGCAGCCAACAGGGGGCCGGGACAGGGGGCGGAAACACCATATATTTT
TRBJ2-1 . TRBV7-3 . CASSASSYNEQFF TGTGCCAGCAGCGCTAGCTCCTACAATGAGCAGTTCTTC
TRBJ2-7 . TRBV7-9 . CASSFPLESEQYF TGTGCCAGCAGCTTTCCGCTGGAGTCCGAGCAGTACTTC
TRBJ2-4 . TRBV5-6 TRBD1 CASSPDREDKNIQYF TGTGCCAGCAGCCCGGACAGGGAAGACAAAAACATTCAGTACTTC
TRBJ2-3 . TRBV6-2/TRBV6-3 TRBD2 CASSASGGTDTQYF TGTGCCAGCAGCGCTAGCGGGGGTACAGATACGCAGTATTTT
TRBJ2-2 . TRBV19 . CASSIRQNTGELFF TGTGCCAGTAGTATAAGACAGAACACCGGGGAGCTGTTTTTT
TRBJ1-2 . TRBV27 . CASSSGNYGYTF TGTGCCAGCAGTTCGGGTAACTATGGCTACACCTTC
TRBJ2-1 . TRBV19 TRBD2 CASSPSSGGANEQFF TGTGCCAGTAGTCCGTCTAGCGGGGGGGCCAATGAGCAGTTCTTC